The subject of this entry is one T cell receptor (beta chain). What it recognizes is unknown. Germline CDR1 LGHDT, CDR2 YNNKEL (reference sequence). The V and J ends lost 4 bases and 2 bases, in that order; junction bases with no gene match: 2. The CDR3 has 17 residues. The sample belongs to a study of T cell responses to AZD1222 COVID-19 vaccine. Study-level background: Second-dose timings of about 4 or about 12 weeks were pooled.

The repertoire was sequenced with immunoSEQ multiplex PCR; TCRdb's copy has only in-frame clones and lacks some. Seen here are some 85,000 clones, about 85% observed once, and the top ten hold roughly 24%. The study's findings and limits: At baseline, just a handful of AZD1222 recipients tested seropositive. Unmutated variant regions are reportedly targeted by nearly half of spike-specific TCRs. Possibly, clonal diversity was underestimated; donors were largely white British and included more females.

Sequenced here: peripheral blood, sampled on day 0 of AZD1222 vaccination. The origin of this receptor is an adult in good health. J is TRBJ2-1 and V is TRBV3-1 (or the pseudogene TRBV3-2), with 16 bases matching TRBD2. The CDR3 DNA reads TGTGCCAGCAGCCGCGGGACTAGCGGGAGGGCCTACAATGAGCAGTTCTTC. It translates to CASSRGTSGRAYNEQFF.